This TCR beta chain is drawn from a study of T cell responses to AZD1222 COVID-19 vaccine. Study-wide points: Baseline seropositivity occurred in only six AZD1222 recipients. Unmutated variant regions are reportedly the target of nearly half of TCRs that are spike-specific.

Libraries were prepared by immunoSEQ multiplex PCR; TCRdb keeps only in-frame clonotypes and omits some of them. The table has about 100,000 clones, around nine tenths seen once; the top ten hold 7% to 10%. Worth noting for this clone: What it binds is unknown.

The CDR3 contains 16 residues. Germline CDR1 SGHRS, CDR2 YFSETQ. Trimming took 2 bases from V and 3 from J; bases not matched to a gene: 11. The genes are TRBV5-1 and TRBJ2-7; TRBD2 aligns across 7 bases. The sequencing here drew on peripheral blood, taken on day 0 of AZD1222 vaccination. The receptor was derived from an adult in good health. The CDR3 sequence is CASSFETSIEGYEQYF. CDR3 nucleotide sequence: TGCGCCAGCAGCTTTGAGACTAGCATTGAAGGCTACGAGCAGTACTTC.